The 10 T cell receptor beta chains listed next were all sequenced from one sample in a study of T cells in tuberculosis. Cells were sorted from thawed PBMC rested overnight and stained with GMM-loaded CD1B tetramer, viability dye and anti-CD3. The lipid loaded on the CD1B tetramers was C32 glucose monomycolate from Rhodococcus equi. Produced via immunoSEQ multiplex PCR; TCRdb's table is partial and in-frame only. The sample has around 60,000 clones, about 76% seen once; the top ten hold around 13%. Sequenced: CD1b-GMM tetramer-negative cells sorted from PBMCs. These receptors came from an adult woman with latent tuberculosis.

The V call is TRBV28, the J call TRBJ2-3, with 8 bases that match TRBD1. The CDR3 runs 12 residues. J lost 8 bases, V lost 8 bases, and 6 bases had no gene match. Germline V gene lookup returns CDR1 MDHEN and CDR2 SYDVKM. The CDR3 DNA reads TGTGCCAGCCTGGACAGGGCGGCTACGCAGTATTTT. Amino acids: CASLDRAATQYF.

The chain uses TRBV6-6 and TRBJ1-2; tentatively, D is TRBD1 (6 bases). In germline, CDR1 is MNHNY, CDR2 SVGAGI (reference sequence). The CDR3 has 15 amino acids. The ends were cut back, 8 bases at V and 3 bases at J, with 19 bases in the middle. The CDR3 region has the DNA TGTGCCAGCTTCTCGGCAGGGGATCCGTACTATGGCTACACCTTC. Translated, it gives CASFSAGDPYYGYTF.

The V call is TRBV28, the J call TRBJ2-1, with 7 bases lining up with TRBD1. The CDR3 spans 15 residues. Unmatched junction bases numbered 14, after V lost 6 bases and J lost 9 bases. Germline V lookup: CDR1 MDHEN, CDR2 SYDVKM. This CDR3 reads CASRIQRGLGPEQFF. The CDR3 nucleotides read TGTGCCAGCAGAATACAGAGGGGGCTTGGGCCTGAGCAGTTCTTC.

V usage is TRBV7-6 and J usage is TRBJ2-2; a possible D gene is TRBD2 (6 bases). Germline V lookup: CDR1 SGHVS, CDR2 FNYEAQ. V lost 7 bases to trimming and J lost 0 bases, with 18 bases between them. The CDR3 has 17 residues. The CDR3 reads CASTRGTPVTNTGELFF. In DNA form, the CDR3 reads TGTGCCAGCACCCGAGGGACTCCGGTTACGAACACCGGGGAGCTGTTTTTT.

This clone has a single count. The gene calls are TRBV27 and TRBJ2-5, with a tentative D call TRBD2 (6 bases). The DNA end favors TRBJ2-7, so the J call may be wrong. The CDR3 runs 15 residues. Germline values: CDR1 MNHEY, CDR2 SMNVEV (reference sequence). The CDR3 DNA reads TGTGCCAGCAGTTCCTTGGGGGAGGTAGTCTACGAGCAGTACTTC. This encodes CASSSLGEVVYEQYF.

The chain joins TRBV7-8 to TRBJ1-1; D unclear. The CDR3 totals 14 residues. CDR1 SGHVS and CDR2 FQNEAQ come from the germline V gene. Deletions cut 4 bases from V and 1 base from J, with 10 bases between. The DNA for the CDR3 is TGTGCCAGCAGCTCCAGAGCAGGGAACACTGAAGCTTTCTTT. Its translation is CASSSRAGNTEAFF.

The chain employs TRBV5-6 and TRBJ2-3; a weak D match, TRBD2 (5 bases). The CDR3 is 12 residues long. Germline lookup yields CDR1 SGHDT and CDR2 YYEEEE. V lost 4 bases to trimming and J lost 6 bases, with 9 bases between them. The CDR3 here is CASSGRRDTQYF. The CDR3 DNA reads TGTGCCAGCAGCGGGAGACGGGATACGCAGTATTTT.

The chain links TRBV18 to TRBJ1-5, with TRBD1 identical over 9 bases. CDR1 is KGHSH and CDR2 is LQKENI in the germline V gene. CDR3 size: 15 residues. V lost 2 bases and J lost 7; bases outside the gene matches: 6. The CDR3 protein is CASSPEQGARQPQHF. In DNA, the CDR3 is TGTGCCAGCTCACCAGAACAGGGGGCGAGGCAGCCCCAGCATTTT.

The chain combines TRBV7-2 with TRBJ1-6; 10 positions match TRBD1. From germline, CDR1 is SGHTA and CDR2 FQGNSA. J gave up 6 bases and V 10 bases, and 9 bases lay outside the gene matches. This CDR3 spans 15 amino acids. The CDR3 nucleotides read TGTGCCACCACGGCTGGGACAGGGGTTAATTCACCCCTCCACTTT. Translated, it gives CATTAGTGVNSPLHF.

The chain has TRBV11-3 and TRBJ1-1; D uncertain. The germline V gene has CDR1 SGHNT and CDR2 YENEEA. V was shortened by 8 bases and J by 0 bases, with 10 bases between the two germline ends. The CDR3 is made up of 13 amino acids. CDR3 DNA sequence: TGTGCCAGCGCCAGGCCTATGAACACTGAAGCTTTCTTT. It yields the protein CASARPMNTEAFF. The whole variable domain, remainder taken from reference TRBV11-3 and TRBJ1-1, is EAGVVQSPRYKIIEKKQPVAFWCNPISGHNTLYWYLQNLGQGPELLIRYENEEAVDDSQLPKDRFSAERLKGVDSTLKIQPAELGDSAVYLCASARPMNTEAFFGQGTRLTVV.